Presented here are 12 T cell receptor beta chains from one specimen sequenced in a study of Ad26.COV2.S vaccination and SARS-CoV-2 variants. Treatment noted: roughly 19 received Ad26.COV2.S at low or high dose, single or two shots; about 5 received placebo; per-sample allocation not given. All samples were drawn on day 63, counting from the first vaccine or placebo injection. Method: immunoSEQ multiplex PCR; TCRdb's copy keeps in-frame clones and lacks some. The data contain roughly 680,000 clones, around 90% of them singletons. The source material was peripheral blood, sampled in a trial of Ad26.COV2.S vaccine versus placebo. These receptors originate from a person aged 18 to 65 who received the Ad26.COV2.S COVID-19 vaccine or a placebo.

CDR3: CASSGADISNQPQHF. The CDR3 DNA follows: TGTGCCAGTAGTGGTGCGGACATTAGCAATCAGCCCCAGCATTTT. This chain links TRBV19 with TRBJ1-5; possible D gene TRBD1, 5 bases. The CDR3 consists of 15 residues. V lost 5 bases, J lost 0 bases, and 11 bases lay in between. Germline V gene lookup returns CDR1 LNHDA and CDR2 SQIVND (reference sequence).

The chain is built from TRBV6-6 and TRBJ1-2; the match to TRBD1 covers 7 bases. Losses at the gene ends were 10 bases for V and 6 bases for J; bases not matched to a gene: 8. The germline gives CDR1 MNHNY, CDR2 SVGAGI (reference sequence). This CDR3 has 12 amino acids. CDR3 sequence: CAIQGQLDGYTF. The CDR3 DNA reads as TGTGCCATCCAGGGACAGTTGGATGGCTACACCTTC.

This rearrangement joins TRBV6-6 to TRBJ1-2; D remains unclear. This CDR3 is 11 amino acids long. Germline V gives CDR1 MNHNY, CDR2 SVGAGI (reference sequence). The V and J ends lost 2 bases and 6 bases respectively, with 4 bases between them. DNA of the CDR3: TGTGCCAGCAGTTACGTAGATGGCTACACCTTC. Translated: CASSYVDGYTF.

CDR3: CASSPPSSDEQFF. In nucleotides, the CDR3 is TGTGCCAGCTCACCGCCTTCCTCGGATGAGCAGTTCTTC. The chain has TRBV18 and TRBJ2-1, with D unresolved. The germline V gene encodes CDR1 KGHSH and CDR2 LQKENI. Trimming took 3 bases from V and 8 from J, leaving 11 bases between them. This CDR3 comprises 13 residues. The whole variable domain, filled in from reference TRBV18 and TRBJ2-1, reads NAGVMQNPRHLVRRRGQEARLRCSPMKGHSHVYWYRQLPEEGLKFMVYLQKENIIDESGMPKERFSAEFPKEGPSILRIQQVVRGDSAAYFCASSPPSSDEQFFGPGTRLTVL.

V usage is TRBV7-2 and J usage is TRBJ2-7; either TRBD1 or TRBD2 may supply D (5 bases each). The CDR3 is 15 amino acids. Trimming removed 5 bases from V and 1 base from J, with 15 bases in between. Germline V lookup: CDR1 SGHTA, CDR2 FQGNSA. The CDR3: CASSPSWGLSYEQYF. CDR3 coding DNA: TGTGCCAGCAGCCCGAGTTGGGGGTTATCCTACGAGCAGTACTTC. Full variable domain (rest looked up from reference TRBV7-2 and TRBJ2-7): GAGVSQSPSNKVTEKGKDVELRCDPISGHTALYWYRQSLGQGLEFLIYFQGNSAPDKSGLPSDRFSAERTGGSVSTLTIQRTQQEDSAVYLCASSPSWGLSYEQYFGPGTRLTVT.

This chain connects TRBV12-3 or TRBV12-4 to TRBJ2-1; either TRBD1 or TRBD2 may fit D (5 bases each). Deletions cut 1 base from V and 10 bases from J, with 11 bases between. CDR3 size: 13 residues. CDR3 in DNA: TGTGCCAGCAGTTTAGGGGGGAGTGACGAGCAGTTCTTC. It encodes CASSLGGSDEQFF.

The chain recombines TRBV14 with TRBJ1-4; TRBD1 matches at 8 bases. J lost 8 bases, V lost 4 bases, and 6 bases had no gene match. Germline V CDR1 and CDR2: SGHDN, FVKESK. This CDR3 is 14 amino acids long. The CDR3 protein is CASSPRQGWEKLFF. CDR3 DNA sequence: TGTGCCAGCAGCCCTCGACAGGGGTGGGAAAAACTGTTTTTT. The full variable domain, with the rest looked up from reference TRBV14 and TRBJ1-4, is EAGVTQFPSHSVIEKGQTVTLRCDPISGHDNLYWYRRVMGKEIKFLLHFVKESKQDESGMPNNRFLAERTGGTYSTLKVQPAELEDSGVYFCASSPRQGWEKLFFGSGTQLSVL.

The chain has TRBV4-1 and TRBJ2-1; weak D call: TRBD1 (6 bases). V was trimmed by 6 bases and J by 2 bases, leaving 17 bases between them. The CDR3 consists of 16 residues. CDR1 and CDR2 from the germline V gene are MGHRA and YSYEKL. CDR3: CASRLGAGATYNEQFF. The DNA for the CDR3 is TGCGCCAGCAGGTTGGGGGCAGGGGCAACCTACAATGAGCAGTTCTTC.

The chain combines TRBV6-5 with TRBJ2-7; the match to TRBD2 covers 12 bases. Germline-derived CDR1 and CDR2 are MNHEY and SVGAGI. CDR3 length: 16 residues. Trimming took 0 bases from V and 3 from J; bases not matched to a gene: 3. The CDR3 here is CASSYSTSGGIYEQYF. CDR3 nucleotides: TGTGCCAGCAGTTACTCGACTAGCGGGGGTATCTACGAGCAGTACTTC.

This chain connects TRBV20-1 to TRBJ1-5, with a tentative D call TRBD1 (5 bases). The V end lost 3 bases, the J end lost 7 bases, and 13 bases lay between the germline ends. There are 13 residues in the CDR3. The germline V gene encodes CDR1 DFQATT and CDR2 SNEGSKA (reference sequence). CDR3 residues: CSASQGDLQPQHF. The DNA of the CDR3 is TGCAGTGCTAGTCAAGGGGACTTACAGCCCCAGCATTTT.

The chain combines TRBV30 with TRBJ2-1, with TRBD2 identical over 14 bases. The V gene's germline CDR1 is GTSNPN and CDR2 SVGIG (reference sequence). Germline trimming cut 2 bases from V and 0 bases from J; bases unmatched to any gene: 9. The CDR3 totals 19 residues. The CDR3 nucleotides read TGTGCCTGGAGTTCCCAGACTAGCGGGAGGGTTCCCTCCTACAATGAGCAGTTCTTC. Its protein is CAWSSQTSGRVPSYNEQFF.

The chain uses TRBV6-5 and TRBJ2-7; tentatively, D is TRBD2 (5 bases). The germline gives CDR1 MNHEY, CDR2 SVGAGI. Trimming removed 1 base from V and 6 bases from J, with 10 bases in between. The CDR3 covers 13 residues. CDR3 loop: CASSYLLAGEQYF. In nucleotides, the CDR3 is TGTGCCAGCAGTTACTTGCTAGCAGGCGAGCAGTACTTC.